These 2 T cell receptor beta chains originate from one sample sequenced in a study of CD8 T cells in Susac syndrome. RNA, at roughly 0.45 to 1 ug, was reverse transcribed with random hexamers. One entry per CDR3 protein, called by TCRdb with MiXCR from the immunoSEQ multiplex PCR reads. The sample holds 200,000 or so distinct CDR3 sequences; roughly 96% are singletons and the top ten take roughly 0.088%. The material sequenced was CD4+ T cells from PBMCs. The receptors stem from a human donor with multiple sclerosis.

This clonotype was detected only once. CDR3 in DNA: TGCGCCAGCAGCTCTACTAGCGGTAAAGAGACCCAGTACTTC. Encoded protein: CASSSTSGKETQYF. The rearrangement joins TRBV5-1 to TRBJ2-5; 8 bases fit TRBD2. The germline CDR1 and CDR2 sequences are SGHRS and YFSETQ. This CDR3 contains 14 residues. J lost 3 bases, V lost 3 bases, and 4 bases had no gene match.

V and J are TRBV2 and TRBJ1-2; D not resolved. This CDR3 is 15 amino acids long. Looked up from germline, CDR1 is SNHLY and CDR2 is FYNNEI. V dropped 2 bases and J dropped 6 bases, with 16 bases sitting between them. The CDR3 region is CASSETPAIGDGYTF. In DNA, the CDR3 is TGTGCCAGCAGTGAAACCCCAGCCATAGGTGATGGCTACACCTTC.